The clone carrying this T cell receptor beta chain was detected a few times. What it binds is unknown. This specimen comes from a study of cytomegalovirus exposure and HLA in healthy donors. Study information: The same platform was used for the 130 or so validation repertoires as for the 650 to 800 first-cohort repertoires, as reported in a later analysis. General study results and limits: TCR clusters originating in the first cohort tended to co-occur in the roughly 120 validation repertoires, according to a later analysis.

Between the trimmed V and J ends, which lost 3 bases and 0 bases, there was a span of 12 bases. The CDR3 contains 15 residues. CDR1 MGHRA and CDR2 YSYEKL come from the germline V gene. The donors belonged to the roughly 110-subject validation cohort, separate from the approximately 670-subject first cohort. Assay: immunoSEQ multiplex PCR; the TCRdb copy retains only in-frame clones and omits some. The sample consists of 130,000 or so clones, about 87% of them appearing once. This chain uses TRBV4-1 with TRBJ2-7; D is possibly TRBD2 (6 bases). The sequenced sample consisted of PBMCs. The source of this sequence is a woman aged 30 to 39 in good health and CMV-seropositive. The CDR3 sequence: CASSHLEGYSYEQYF. CDR3 DNA: TGCGCCAGCAGCCATCTGGAGGGTTACTCCTACGAGCAGTACTTC.